This T cell receptor (beta chain) was sequenced in a study of T cells in Graves' hyperthyroidism and ophthalmopathy. Overall study results and limits: Most clonotypes expanded in thyroid above 0.001 were likewise present in blood. The model's output predicted ophthalmopathy at a median of approximately 6.5 months prior to onset.

An approximately 10 ml volume of fresh peripheral blood provided the PBMCs. Amplified regions were TCR beta CDR3 sequences from RNA transcripts. An initial round of RT-PCR targeting the TCR CDR3 relied on the HTBI primer set. MiXCR was run by TCRdb on the multiplex PCR reads, yielding one entry per CDR3 protein. The table has hundreds of thousands of distinct CDR3 sequences, roughly 20% seen once; the top ten hold approximately 30%. V lost 2 bases and J 7 bases, leaving 11 bases between the germline ends. The CDR3 contains 14 residues. The V gene's germline CDR1 is MGHRA and CDR2 YSYEKL. Points on this clonotype: Antigen: not known.

The TCR originated in a man in his thirties or forties with Graves' ophthalmopathy. Sequencing was done on a sample of blood. The chain links TRBV4-1 to TRBJ1-4, with D uncertain. In DNA, the CDR3 is TGCGCCAGCAGCCAAATCGTAGGCGGTGAAAAACTGTTTTTT. Amino acids: CASSQIVGGEKLFF.